This TCR beta chain was identified in a study of cytomegalovirus exposure and HLA in healthy donors. The overall study: According to later analysis, the same platform produced the 120 or so validation and under 700 first-cohort repertoires.

Germline loops: CDR1 MGHRA, CDR2 YSYEKL. The CDR3 is made up of 17 amino acids. V shed 1 base, J shed 0 bases, and the junction held 9 bases outside the gene matches. The study, taken as a whole, reports: As confirmed in vitro, a few CMV-associated chains were specific for CMV antigens. In the 130 or so validation repertoires, 85% to 95% of cluster scores exceeded 0, per a later analysis.

The data were produced by immunoSEQ multiplex PCR, yet TCRdb's version contains in-frame clones alone and is incomplete. This table holds 130,000 to 150,000 clones, approximately 84% found once. This clone was seen only once. The antigen is not known. Sequencing used PBMCs. V and J are TRBV4-1 and TRBJ2-7; 7 positions agree with TRBD1. This receptor was taken from a woman in her twenties or thirties in good health and CMV-seronegative. CDR3 amino acids: CASSQGGGRGDSYEQYF. The CDR3 DNA is TGCGCCAGCAGCCAAGGAGGGGGCCGAGGGGACTCCTACGAGCAGTACTTC.